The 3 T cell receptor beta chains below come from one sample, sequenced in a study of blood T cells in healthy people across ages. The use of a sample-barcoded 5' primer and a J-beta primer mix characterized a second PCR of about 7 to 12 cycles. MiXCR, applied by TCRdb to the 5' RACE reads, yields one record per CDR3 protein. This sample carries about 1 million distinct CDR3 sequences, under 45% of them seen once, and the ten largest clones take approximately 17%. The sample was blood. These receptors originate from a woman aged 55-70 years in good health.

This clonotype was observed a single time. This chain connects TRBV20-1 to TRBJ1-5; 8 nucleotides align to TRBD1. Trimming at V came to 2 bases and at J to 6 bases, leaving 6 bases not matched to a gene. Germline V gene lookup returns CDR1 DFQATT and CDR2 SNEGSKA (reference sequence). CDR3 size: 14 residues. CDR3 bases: TGCAGTGCTAGAAGGGACAGGAGCGGTCAGCCCCAGCATTTT. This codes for CSARRDRSGQPQHF.

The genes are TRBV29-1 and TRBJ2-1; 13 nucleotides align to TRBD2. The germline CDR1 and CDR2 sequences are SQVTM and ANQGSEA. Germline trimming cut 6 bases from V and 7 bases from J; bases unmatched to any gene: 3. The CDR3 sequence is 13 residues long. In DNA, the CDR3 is TGCAGCGTGGGGACTAGCGGGACGAATGAGCAGTTCTTC. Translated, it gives CSVGTSGTNEQFF.

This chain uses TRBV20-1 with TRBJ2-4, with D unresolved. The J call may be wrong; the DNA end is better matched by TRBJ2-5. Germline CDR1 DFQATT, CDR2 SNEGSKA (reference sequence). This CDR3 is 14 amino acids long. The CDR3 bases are TGCAGTGCTAGAGATAACCCAATGGAAGAGACCCAGTACTTC. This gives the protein CSARDNPMEETQYF.